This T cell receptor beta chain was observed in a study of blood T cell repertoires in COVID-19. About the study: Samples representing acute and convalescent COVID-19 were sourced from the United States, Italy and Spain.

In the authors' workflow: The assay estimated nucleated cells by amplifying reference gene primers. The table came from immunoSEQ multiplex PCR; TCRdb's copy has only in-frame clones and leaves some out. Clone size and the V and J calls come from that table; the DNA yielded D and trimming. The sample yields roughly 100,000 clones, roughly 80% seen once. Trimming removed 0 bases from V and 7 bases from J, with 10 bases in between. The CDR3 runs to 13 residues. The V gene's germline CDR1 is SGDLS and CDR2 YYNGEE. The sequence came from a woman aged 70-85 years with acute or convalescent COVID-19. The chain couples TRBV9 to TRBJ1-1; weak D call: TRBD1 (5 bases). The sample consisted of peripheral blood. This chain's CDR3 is CASSVVSGDEAFF. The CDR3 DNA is TGTGCCAGCAGCGTAGTATCGGGGGATGAAGCTTTCTTT.